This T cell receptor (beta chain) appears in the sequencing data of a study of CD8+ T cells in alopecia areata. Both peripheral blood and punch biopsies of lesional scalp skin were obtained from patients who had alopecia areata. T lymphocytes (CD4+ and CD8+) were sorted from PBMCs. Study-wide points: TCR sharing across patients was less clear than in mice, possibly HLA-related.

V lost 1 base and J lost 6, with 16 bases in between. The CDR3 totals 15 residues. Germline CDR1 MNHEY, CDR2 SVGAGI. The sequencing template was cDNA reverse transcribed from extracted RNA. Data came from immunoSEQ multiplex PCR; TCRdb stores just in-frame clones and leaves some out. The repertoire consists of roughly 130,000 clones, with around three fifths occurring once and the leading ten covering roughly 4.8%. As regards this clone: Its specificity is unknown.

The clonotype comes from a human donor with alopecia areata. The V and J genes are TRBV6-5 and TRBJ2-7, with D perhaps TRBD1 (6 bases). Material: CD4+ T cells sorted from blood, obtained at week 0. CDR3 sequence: CASSYWGPGGGEQYF. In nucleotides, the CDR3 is TGTGCCAGCAGTTACTGGGGGCCCGGTGGTGGCGAGCAGTACTTC.